This TCR beta chain was sequenced for a study of beta chain features in type 1 diabetes. Expressed TCRB transcripts were sequenced because the entire RNA isolate underwent reverse transcription. TCRdb's copy holds only in-frame clones and misses some; the assay was immunoSEQ multiplex PCR. Altogether tens of thousands of clones are present, roughly a third being singletons, with the ten largest covering 0.35% to 0.45%. This clone was seen ten or more times. The CDR3 covers 13 residues. Trimming removed 1 base at V and 5 bases at J, with 3 bases between. CDR1 is LGHNA, CDR2 YSLEER, per germline. This TCR came from a woman younger than 30 in good health. The rearrangement links TRBV4-3 to TRBJ2-6; D is ambiguous. The sequencing input was stem cell memory CD4+ T cells from blood. This CDR3 is CASSQVRANVLTF. The CDR3 coding sequence is TGCGCCAGCAGCCAAGTCAGGGCCAACGTCCTGACTTTC.